Reported below is one T cell receptor (beta chain). These data originate in a study of T cells in tuberculosis. Generated by immunoSEQ multiplex PCR, the TCRdb table keeps only in-frame clones and is missing some. Of some 28,000 clones listed, around 91% were seen once; the top ten hold roughly 6%. This CDR3 spans 14 amino acids. The germline V gene encodes CDR1 MNHEY and CDR2 SVGAGI. V was cut by 2 bases and J by 0 bases, with 5 bases left in between. The sequenced sample was PBMCs. This rearrangement joins TRBV6-5 to TRBJ1-5; no clear D. This TCR derives from a donor aged 10 to 29 with latent tuberculosis or without tuberculosis infection. CDR3: CASSYSFSNQPQHF. The CDR3 coding sequence is TGTGCCAGCAGTTACAGCTTTAGCAATCAGCCCCAGCATTTT.